This passage covers 31 T cell receptor beta chains from one sample sequenced in a study of long-term antiretroviral therapy in people with HIV. The libraries were made with immunoSEQ v3.0 at survey level. Generated by immunoSEQ multiplex PCR, the TCRdb table keeps only in-frame clones and is missing some. Among about 28,000 clones listed, approximately 90% were seen once. This sample comprised unsorted PBMCs, obtained 3.2 years before starting antiretroviral therapy. These receptors all stem from a man aged 45 to 65 with HIV.

The chain links TRBV5-6 to TRBJ2-3, with D possibly matching TRBD1 (6 bases). The CDR3 extends over 14 amino acids. Trimming took off 4 bases at V and 7 bases at J, with 16 bases between the two ends. Germline assignment: CDR1 SGHDT and CDR2 YYEEEE. CDR3 nucleotide sequence: TGTGCCAGCAGCACCGGGACATCGCTTTATACGCAGTATTTT. Amino acid sequence: CASSTGTSLYTQYF.

The chain combines TRBV4-3 with TRBJ2-7, with 7 bases that match TRBD2. Trimming took 1 base from V and 0 from J; bases not matched to a gene: 3. The CDR3 extends over 15 amino acids. From germline, CDR1 is LGHNA and CDR2 YSLEER. CDR3 DNA: TGCGCCAGCAGCCAAGGGACTAGGAGCTCCTACGAGCAGTACTTC. It translates to CASSQGTRSSYEQYF.

The rearrangement joins TRBV6-5 to TRBJ2-7; 8 bases are shared with TRBD1. This CDR3 has 14 amino acids. Unmatched junction bases numbered 8, after V lost 10 bases and J lost 0 bases. CDR1 and CDR2 from the germline V gene are MNHEY and SVGAGI. This CDR3 is CATALTGASYEQYF. The CDR3 DNA reads as TGTGCCACGGCATTGACAGGGGCCTCCTACGAGCAGTACTTC.

The gene calls are TRBV29-1 and TRBJ2-5; tentative D call: TRBD1 (6 bases). Germline lookup yields CDR1 SQVTM and CDR2 ANQGSEA. This CDR3 has 12 residues. The V end was cut by 7 bases, the J end by 7 bases, with 16 bases between. CDR3 amino acids: CSGYREGGTQYF. The DNA of the CDR3 is TGCAGCGGGTACAGGGAAGGGGGGACCCAGTACTTC.

The chain employs TRBV19 and TRBJ2-7; TRBD2 agrees at 9 bases. With V trimmed by 1 base and J by 3 bases, 10 bases remained unmatched. The CDR3 totals 17 residues. Per the germline V gene, CDR1 is LNHDA and CDR2 is SQIVND (reference sequence). The CDR3 nucleotides read TGTGCCAGTAGTATAGGGGTAGGGCTAGCGGGGTTCTACGAGCAGTACTTC. This encodes CASSIGVGLAGFYEQYF.

The chain joins TRBV10-3 to TRBJ1-1, with D possibly being TRBD1 (6 bases). The CDR3 is made up of 16 amino acids. The V gene's germline CDR1 is ENHRY and CDR2 SYGVKD. Deletions cut 2 bases from V and 6 bases from J, with 19 bases between. CDR3 loop: CAISETQGRGPSEAFF. The CDR3 DNA reads as TGTGCCATCAGTGAGACGCAGGGGCGAGGGCCGTCTGAAGCTTTCTTT.

The gene calls are TRBV11-2 and TRBJ2-5; a possible D gene is TRBD1 (5 bases). The CDR3 loop spans 14 amino acids. V dropped 7 bases and J dropped 5 bases, with 17 bases sitting between them. CDR1 and CDR2 from the germline V gene are SGHAT and FQNNGV. The CDR3 sequence is CASKLGARSETQYF. In DNA form, the CDR3 reads TGTGCCAGCAAGCTAGGGGCCAGGTCGGAGACCCAGTACTTC.

The gene calls are TRBV29-1 and TRBJ1-1; no reliable D call. Germline CDR1 SQVTM, CDR2 ANQGSEA. Trimming pared 5 bases from V and 0 bases from J, leaving 13 bases between. This CDR3 contains 14 residues. CDR3 sequence (DNA): TGCAGCGTTATCGGGCTGGCAGTGAACACTGAAGCTTTCTTT. It translates to CSVIGLAVNTEAFF.

This clone has only one observation. The chain employs TRBV7-3 and TRBJ2-3, with D possibly matching TRBD2 (7 bases). Per the germline V gene, CDR1 is SGHTA and CDR2 is FQGTGA. The V end lost 8 bases, the J end lost 2 bases, and 11 bases lay between the germline ends. There are 13 residues in the CDR3. The DNA of the CDR3 is TGTGCCAGCTCAGGGGACTACACAGATACGCAGTATTTT. This sequence encodes CASSGDYTDTQYF.

V gene TRBV7-3 combines with J gene TRBJ2-3, with a weak D call TRBD2 (6 bases). Germline assignment: CDR1 SGHTA and CDR2 FQGTGA. Trimming removed 5 bases at V and 3 bases at J, with 18 bases between. CDR3 size: 16 residues. The CDR3 DNA reads TGTGCCAGCAGCCTCGGGGGAAACCGGGGTACAGATACGCAGTATTTT. This sequence encodes CASSLGGNRGTDTQYF.

The chain couples TRBV5-1 to TRBJ1-3, with a tentative D call TRBD1 (6 bases). This CDR3 is 15 amino acids long. Per the germline V gene, CDR1 is SGHRS and CDR2 is YFSETQ. Trimming removed 1 base from V and 6 bases from J, with 14 bases in between. The CDR3 DNA follows: TGCGCCAGCAGCTTGTTGGGGGCTCCTCAAAACACCATATATTTT. It encodes CASSLLGAPQNTIYF.

V usage is TRBV6-9 and J usage is TRBJ2-3, with D perhaps TRBD2 (5 bases). Trimming removed 8 bases at V and 1 base at J, with 10 bases between. CDR1 and CDR2 from the germline V gene are MNHGY and SVAAGI. This CDR3 spans 13 amino acids. The CDR3 DNA reads TGTGCCAGCGGGAGATTAGGCACAGATACGCAGTATTTT. Residues: CASGRLGTDTQYF.

CDR3 in amino acids: CASSLGTGSDTQYF. CDR3 sequence (DNA): TGCGCCAGCAGCTTAGGGACAGGGAGCGATACGCAGTATTTT. This chain joins TRBV5-1 and TRBJ2-3, with 9 bases fitting TRBD1. V was clipped by 2 bases and J by 6 bases; unmatched bases: 4. The V gene's germline CDR1 is SGHRS and CDR2 YFSETQ. The CDR3 sequence is 14 residues long. The full variable domain, with the rest looked up from reference TRBV5-1 and TRBJ2-3, is KAGVTQTPRYLIKTRGQQVTLSCSPISGHRSVSWYQQTPGQGLQFLFEYFSETQRNKGNFPGRFSGRQFSNSRSEMNVSTLELGDSALYLCASSLGTGSDTQYFGPGTRLTVL.

The rearrangement joins TRBV7-2 to TRBJ2-1; 11 bases map to TRBD2. Trimming at V came to 3 bases and at J to 0 bases, leaving 7 bases not matched to a gene. Germline CDR1 SGHTA, CDR2 FQGNSA. The CDR3 loop spans 18 amino acids. The CDR3 sequence is CASSFRASGRSSYNEQFF. For the CDR3, the DNA is TGTGCCAGCAGCTTTCGGGCTAGCGGGAGGTCCTCCTACAATGAGCAGTTCTTC.

CDR3 DNA sequence: TGTGCCACGTCTGTGGGGTTTCGCACAGATACGCAGTATTTT. This translates into CATSVGFRTDTQYF. This chain joins TRBV19 and TRBJ2-3; no firm D call. CDR3 length equals 14 residues. V was shortened by 10 bases and J by 1 base, with 15 bases between the two germline ends. Germline V CDR1 and CDR2: LNHDA, SQIVND (reference sequence).

The table lists this clone with a count of one. J is TRBJ2-7 and V is TRBV28, with unresolved D. This CDR3 is built from 14 residues. Trimming cost V 6 bases and J 1 base, with 13 bases left between them. The germline CDR1 and CDR2 sequences are MDHEN and SYDVKM. The CDR3 loop reads CASRTSGSSYEQYF. CDR3 sequence (DNA): TGTGCCAGCAGAACGTCCGGGTCTTCCTACGAGCAGTACTTC. Variable domain in full (rest from reference TRBV28 and TRBJ2-7): DVKVTQSSRYLVKRTGEKVFLECVQDMDHENMFWYRQDPGLGLRLIYFSYDVKMKEKGDIPEGYSVSREKKERFSLILESASTNQTSMYLCASRTSGSSYEQYFGPGTRLTVT.

The CDR3 spells CASSFSLQSNYEQYF. The CDR3 DNA sequence: TGCGCCAGCAGCTTCTCTCTTCAATCCAACTACGAGCAGTACTTC. The chain is built from TRBV5-1 and TRBJ2-7; D gene uncertain. This CDR3 region has 15 residues. The V end was cut by 2 bases, the J end by 3 bases, with 15 bases between. Looked up from germline, CDR1 is SGHRS and CDR2 is YFSETQ.

V usage is TRBV29-1 and J usage is TRBJ1-2; 9 positions agree with TRBD1. The CDR3 length is 13 residues. Germline CDR1 reads SQVTM; CDR2 reads ANQGSEA. The V and J ends lost 3 bases and 6 bases, in that order; junction bases with no gene match: 5. In nucleotides, the CDR3 is TGCAGCGTTGATGAACAGGGGGCTCATGGCTACACCTTC. Protein: CSVDEQGAHGYTF.

V usage is TRBV21-1 and J usage is TRBJ1-1. TRBV21-1 constitutes a pseudogene. This CDR3 is built from 13 residues. CDR3 loop: CAIERSLNTEAFF. The CDR3 coding sequence is TGTGCCATTGAAAGAAGCCTGAACACTGAAGCTTTCTTT.

This chain connects TRBV29-1 to TRBJ2-3, with no clear D. In germline, CDR1 is SQVTM, CDR2 ANQGSEA. Trimming took off 3 bases at V and 0 bases at J, with 4 bases between the two ends. The length of the CDR3 is 12 residues. Written as DNA, the CDR3 is TGCAGCGTTGAGGGCAGCACAGATACGCAGTATTTT. This encodes CSVEGSTDTQYF.

The chain has TRBV15 and TRBJ2-7, with D possibly TRBD2 on 5 matching bases. This CDR3 comprises 13 residues. The V end lost 3 bases, the J end lost 3 bases, and 9 bases lay between the germline ends. Germline V lookup: CDR1 LNHNV, CDR2 YYDKDF (reference sequence). CDR3 coding DNA: TGTGCCACCAGCAGGGGCGGGTACTACGAGCAGTACTTC. As protein: CATSRGGYYEQYF.

This clone appeared once. The genes are TRBV7-9 and TRBJ2-1; D ambiguous. V gave up 4 bases and J gave up 8 bases, with 15 bases separating them. The CDR3 covers 14 residues. Per the germline V gene, CDR1 is SEHNR and CDR2 is FQNEAQ (reference sequence). CDR3: CASSWGPEFDEQFF. CDR3 coding DNA: TGTGCCAGCAGCTGGGGTCCAGAATTCGATGAGCAGTTCTTC.

This chain connects TRBV7-6 to TRBJ1-1; D not resolved. The germline V gene encodes CDR1 SGHVS and CDR2 FNYEAQ. Trimming removed 0 bases from V and 1 base from J, with 6 bases in between. The CDR3 extends over 14 amino acids. CDR3: CASSLAVKNTEAFF. In nucleotides, the CDR3 is TGTGCCAGCAGCTTAGCCGTAAAGAACACTGAAGCTTTCTTT.

CDR3: CASSPRTGSQETQYF. The DNA for the CDR3 is TGTGCCAGCTCACCTCGGACAGGGTCACAAGAGACCCAGTACTTC. The chain uses TRBV18 and TRBJ2-5, with 8 positions matching TRBD1. The V gene end was trimmed by 3 bases and the J gene end by 2 bases; junction bases not matched to a gene: 5. The germline CDR1 and CDR2 sequences are KGHSH and LQKENI. The CDR3 consists of 15 residues. The variable domain in full, completed from reference TRBV18 and TRBJ2-5, reads NAGVMQNPRHLVRRRGQEARLRCSPMKGHSHVYWYRQLPEEGLKFMVYLQKENIIDESGMPKERFSAEFPKEGPSILRIQQVVRGDSAAYFCASSPRTGSQETQYFGPGTRLLVL.

Only one count was recorded for this clone. This sequence joins TRBV6-6 and TRBJ2-7, with TRBD1 matching over 9 bases. The CDR3 extends over 15 amino acids. V shed 8 bases and J 7 bases; nucleotides not matched to a gene: 15. Germline V lookup: CDR1 MNHNY, CDR2 SVGAGI (reference sequence). The CDR3 sequence: CASSILRQGVREQYF. The CDR3 DNA is TGTGCCAGCTCAATTCTTAGACAGGGGGTCAGAGAGCAGTACTTC.

The chain joins TRBV11-3 to TRBJ1-2; tentative D call: TRBD1 (5 bases). Germline loops: CDR1 SGHNT, CDR2 YENEEA. The ends were cut back, 4 bases at V and 5 bases at J, with 11 bases in the middle. CDR3 length: 13 amino acids. The chain's CDR3 is CASSSRDGYGYTF. DNA for the CDR3: TGTGCCAGCAGCTCCAGGGATGGGTATGGCTACACCTTC.

J is TRBJ2-3 and V is TRBV10-3; the D gene is possibly TRBD2 (6 bases). The V gene lost 11 bases and the J gene lost 2 bases, with 17 bases spanning the gap. This CDR3 comprises 14 residues. The germline V gene has CDR1 ENHRY and CDR2 SYGVKD. The CDR3 region has the DNA TGTGCCGTAGGGACTGCCTATGACACAGATACGCAGTATTTT. Its protein product is CAVGTAYDTDTQYF.

The CDR3 DNA sequence: TGCGCCAGCCCACTTAAAGGGGTCCTGGGCACTGAAGCTTTCTTT. It codes for CASPLKGVLGTEAFF. The gene calls are TRBV23-1 and TRBJ1-1; maybe TRBD1 (5 bases). TRBV23-1 counts as an open reading frame of uncertain function. The V end lost 8 bases, the J end lost 4 bases, and 20 bases lay between the germline ends. This CDR3 has 15 amino acids.

The V call is TRBV5-1, the J call TRBJ2-4; 8 nucleotides align to TRBD1. V trimming: 0 bases; J trimming: 0 bases; junction bases outside the gene matches: 8. The CDR3 loop spans 18 amino acids. Germline V gene lookup returns CDR1 SGHRS and CDR2 YFSETQ. This chain's CDR3 is CASSLASGGPLAKNIQYF. CDR3 coding DNA: TGCGCCAGCAGCTTGGCCTCAGGGGGCCCGTTAGCCAAAAACATTCAGTACTTC. The complete variable domain, with remaining parts taken from reference TRBV5-1 and TRBJ2-4, reads KAGVTQTPRYLIKTRGQQVTLSCSPISGHRSVSWYQQTPGQGLQFLFEYFSETQRNKGNFPGRFSGRQFSNSRSEMNVSTLELGDSALYLCASSLASGGPLAKNIQYFGAGTRLSVL.

The V gene is TRBV10-1, the J gene TRBJ2-1, with 10 positions matching TRBD2. Germline V lookup: CDR1 WNHNN, CDR2 SYGVQD (reference sequence). The V and J ends lost 3 bases and 4 bases, in that order; junction bases with no gene match: 9. The CDR3 length is 17 residues. DNA for the CDR3: TGCGCCAGCAGTGAAACCCTAGCGGGAGATTTGTACAATGAGCAGTTCTTC. This gives the protein CASSETLAGDLYNEQFF.

The chain is built from TRBV9 and TRBJ1-6; 11 bases fit TRBD1. In germline, CDR1 is SGDLS, CDR2 YYNGEE. Losses at the gene ends were 3 bases for V and 10 bases for J; bases not matched to a gene: 6. The CDR3 extends over 15 amino acids. The CDR3 bases are TGTGCCAGCAGCGACGGGACAGGGGGAAACTCACCCCTCCACTTT. Amino acids: CASSDGTGGNSPLHF.